This TCR beta chain was sequenced during a study of identical twins. With template switching, a universal primer site was added, and the cDNA carried unique molecular identifiers. TCRdb analysed the 5' RACE reads with MiXCR anew, one entry per CDR3 protein. The data show hundreds of thousands of distinct CDR3 sequences, about 8.3% seen once. The ends lost 6 bases at V and 6 bases at J; junction bases unmatched: 7. The CDR3 consists of 15 residues. CDR1 and CDR2 (germline): LGHDT, YNNKEL (reference sequence). This sample also belongs to another study, concerning yellow fever vaccine responses in identical twins.

What was sequenced was memory (CD45RO+) T cells sorted from blood. This sequence joins TRBV3-1 and TRBJ2-2; 10 bases match TRBD1. The sequence was collected from a woman aged 18-30 years in good health. CDR3 coding DNA: TGTGCCAGCAGTCCTAGACAGGGGGCGTCCGGGGAGCTGTTTTTT. This codes for CASSPRQGASGELFF.